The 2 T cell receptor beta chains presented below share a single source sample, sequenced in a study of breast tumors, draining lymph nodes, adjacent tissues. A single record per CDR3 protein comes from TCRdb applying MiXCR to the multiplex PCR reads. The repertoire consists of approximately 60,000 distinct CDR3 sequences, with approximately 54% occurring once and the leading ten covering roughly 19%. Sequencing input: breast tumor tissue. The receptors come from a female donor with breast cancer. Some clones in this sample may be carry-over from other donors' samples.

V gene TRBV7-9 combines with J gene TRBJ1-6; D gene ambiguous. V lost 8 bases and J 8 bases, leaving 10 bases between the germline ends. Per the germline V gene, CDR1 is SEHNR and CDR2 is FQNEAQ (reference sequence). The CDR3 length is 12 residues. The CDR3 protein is CASAIGDSPLHF. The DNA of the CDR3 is TGTGCCAGCGCCATCGGGGATTCACCCCTCCACTTT.

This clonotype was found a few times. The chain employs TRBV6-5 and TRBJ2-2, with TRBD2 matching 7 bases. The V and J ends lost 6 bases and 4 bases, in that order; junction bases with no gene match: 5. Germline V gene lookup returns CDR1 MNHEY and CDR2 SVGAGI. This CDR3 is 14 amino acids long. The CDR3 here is CASRPTSPTGELFF. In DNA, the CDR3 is TGTGCCAGCAGGCCGACTAGCCCCACCGGGGAGCTGTTTTTT.